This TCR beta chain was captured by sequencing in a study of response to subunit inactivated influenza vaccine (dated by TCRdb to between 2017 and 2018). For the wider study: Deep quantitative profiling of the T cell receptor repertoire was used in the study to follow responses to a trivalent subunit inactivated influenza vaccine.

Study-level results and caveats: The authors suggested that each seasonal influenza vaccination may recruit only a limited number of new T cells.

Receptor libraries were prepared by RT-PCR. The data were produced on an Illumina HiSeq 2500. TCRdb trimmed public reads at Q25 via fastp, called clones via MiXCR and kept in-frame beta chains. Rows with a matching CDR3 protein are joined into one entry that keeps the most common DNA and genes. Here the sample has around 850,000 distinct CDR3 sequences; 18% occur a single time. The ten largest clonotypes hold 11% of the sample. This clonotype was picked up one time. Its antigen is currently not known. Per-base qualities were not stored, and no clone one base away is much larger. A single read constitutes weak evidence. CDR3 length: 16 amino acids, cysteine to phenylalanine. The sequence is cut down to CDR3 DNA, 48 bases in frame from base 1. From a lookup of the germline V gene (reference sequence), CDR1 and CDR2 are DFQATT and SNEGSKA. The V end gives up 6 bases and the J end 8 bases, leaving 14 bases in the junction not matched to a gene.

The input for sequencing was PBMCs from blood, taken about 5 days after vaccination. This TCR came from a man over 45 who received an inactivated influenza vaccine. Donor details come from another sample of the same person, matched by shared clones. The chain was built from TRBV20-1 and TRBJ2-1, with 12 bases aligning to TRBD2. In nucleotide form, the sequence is TGCAGTGCCACCGGACTAGCGGGACGAATTGGTTATGAGCAGTTCTTC. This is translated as CSATGLAGRIGYEQFF.